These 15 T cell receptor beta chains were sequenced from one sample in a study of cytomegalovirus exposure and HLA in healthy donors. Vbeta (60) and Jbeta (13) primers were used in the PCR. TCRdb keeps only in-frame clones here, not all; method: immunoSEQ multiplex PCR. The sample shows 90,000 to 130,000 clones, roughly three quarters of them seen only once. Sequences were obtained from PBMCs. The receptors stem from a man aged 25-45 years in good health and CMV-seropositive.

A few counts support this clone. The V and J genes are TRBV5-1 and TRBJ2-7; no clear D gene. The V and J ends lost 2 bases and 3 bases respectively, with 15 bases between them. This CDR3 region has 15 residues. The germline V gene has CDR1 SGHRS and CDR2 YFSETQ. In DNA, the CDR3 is TGCGCCAGCAGCTTTGATTCCGTTTTCGGCTACGAGCAGTACTTC. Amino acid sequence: CASSFDSVFGYEQYF.

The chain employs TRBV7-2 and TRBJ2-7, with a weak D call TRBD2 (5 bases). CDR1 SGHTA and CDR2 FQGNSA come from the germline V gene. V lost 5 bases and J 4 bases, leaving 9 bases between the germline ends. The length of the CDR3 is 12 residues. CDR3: CASSHGEYEQYF. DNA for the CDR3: TGTGCCAGCAGCCACGGGGAGTACGAGCAGTACTTC.

In DNA, the CDR3 is TGTGCCAGCGTCGGGACAGGGGCCTACGAGCAGTACTTC. The encoded protein is CASVGTGAYEQYF. The chain joins TRBV7-3 to TRBJ2-7; 10 bases are shared with TRBD1. Looked up from germline, CDR1 is SGHTA and CDR2 is FQGTGA. The length of the CDR3 is 13 residues. With V trimmed by 8 bases and J by 2 bases, 3 bases remained unmatched.

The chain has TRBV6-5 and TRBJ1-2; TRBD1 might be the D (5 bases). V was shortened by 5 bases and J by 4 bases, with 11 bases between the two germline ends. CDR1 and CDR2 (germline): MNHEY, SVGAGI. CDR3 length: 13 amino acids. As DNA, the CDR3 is TGTGCCAGCAGTAGAGACAGACTCTATGGCTACACCTTC. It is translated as CASSRDRLYGYTF.

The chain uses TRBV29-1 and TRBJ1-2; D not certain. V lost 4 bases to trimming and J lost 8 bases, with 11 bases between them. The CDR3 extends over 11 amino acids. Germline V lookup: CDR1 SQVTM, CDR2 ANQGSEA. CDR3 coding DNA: TGCAGCGTTGGAGCGGGAAGCGGCTACACCTTC. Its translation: CSVGAGSGYTF.

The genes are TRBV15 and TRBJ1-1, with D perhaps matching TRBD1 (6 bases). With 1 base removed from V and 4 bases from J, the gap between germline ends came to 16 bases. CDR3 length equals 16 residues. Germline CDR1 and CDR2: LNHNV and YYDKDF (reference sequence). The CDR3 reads CATSRGDGGLGTEAFF. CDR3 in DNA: TGTGCCACCAGCAGAGGGGACGGGGGGCTCGGCACTGAAGCTTTCTTT.

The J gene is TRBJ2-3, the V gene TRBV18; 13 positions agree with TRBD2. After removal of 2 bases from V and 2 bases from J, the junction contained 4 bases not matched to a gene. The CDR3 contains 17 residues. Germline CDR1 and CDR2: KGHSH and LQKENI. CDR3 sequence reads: CASSPTSGGADTDTQYF. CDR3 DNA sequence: TGTGCCAGCTCACCAACTAGCGGGGGGGCCGACACAGATACGCAGTATTTT.

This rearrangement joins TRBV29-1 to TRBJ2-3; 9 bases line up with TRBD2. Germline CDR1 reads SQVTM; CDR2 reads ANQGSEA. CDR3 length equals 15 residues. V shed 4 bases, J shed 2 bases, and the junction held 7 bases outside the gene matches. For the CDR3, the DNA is TGCAGCGTTGCTTTAGCGGGGGAATCCACAGATACGCAGTATTTT. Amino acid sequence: CSVALAGESTDTQYF.

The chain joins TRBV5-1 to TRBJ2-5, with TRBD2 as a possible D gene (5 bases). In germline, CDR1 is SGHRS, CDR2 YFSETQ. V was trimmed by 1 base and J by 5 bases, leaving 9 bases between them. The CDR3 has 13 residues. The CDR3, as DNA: TGCGCCAGCAGCTTGCTCGGCGGGGAGACCCAGTACTTC. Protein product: CASSLLGGETQYF.

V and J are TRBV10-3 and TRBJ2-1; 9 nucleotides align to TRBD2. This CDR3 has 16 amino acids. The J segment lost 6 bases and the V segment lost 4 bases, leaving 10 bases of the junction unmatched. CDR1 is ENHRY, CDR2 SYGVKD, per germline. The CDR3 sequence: CAISGGLATNPNEQFF. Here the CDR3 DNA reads TGTGCCATCAGTGGTGGACTAGCGACAAACCCCAATGAGCAGTTCTTC.

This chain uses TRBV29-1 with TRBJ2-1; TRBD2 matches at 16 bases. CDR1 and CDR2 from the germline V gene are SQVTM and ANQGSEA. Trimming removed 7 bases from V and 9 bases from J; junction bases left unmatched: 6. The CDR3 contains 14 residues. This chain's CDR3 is CSGGLAGGHAEQFF. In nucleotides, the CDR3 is TGCAGCGGGGGACTAGCGGGGGGGCATGCTGAGCAGTTCTTC.

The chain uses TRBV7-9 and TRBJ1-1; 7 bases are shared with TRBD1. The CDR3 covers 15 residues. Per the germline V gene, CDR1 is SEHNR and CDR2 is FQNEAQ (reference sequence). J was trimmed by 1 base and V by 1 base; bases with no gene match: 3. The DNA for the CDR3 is TGTGCCAGCAGCTTAGAGCAGGGGGAGAACACTGAAGCTTTCTTT. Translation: CASSLEQGENTEAFF.

The CDR3 nucleotides read TGTGCCAGCAGAGAACAGGGGGTGGATGGCTACACCTTC. Protein product: CASREQGVDGYTF. The rearrangement uses TRBV2 and TRBJ1-2, with 8 bases that match TRBD1. The trim removed 6 bases at V and 6 bases at J, leaving 6 bases unmatched. CDR3 length: 13 amino acids. Germline V gene sequence: CDR1 SNHLY, CDR2 FYNNEI.

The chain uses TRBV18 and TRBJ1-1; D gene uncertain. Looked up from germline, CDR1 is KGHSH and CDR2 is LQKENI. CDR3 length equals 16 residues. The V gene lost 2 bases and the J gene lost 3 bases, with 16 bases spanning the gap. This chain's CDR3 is CASSPSAGGRDTEAFF. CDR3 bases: TGTGCCAGCTCACCAAGTGCGGGAGGCCGGGACACTGAAGCTTTCTTT.

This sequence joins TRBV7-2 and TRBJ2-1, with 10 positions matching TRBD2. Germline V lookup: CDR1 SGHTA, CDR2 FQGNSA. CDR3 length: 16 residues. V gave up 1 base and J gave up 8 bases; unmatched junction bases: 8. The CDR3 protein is CASSLVPGLAYDEQFF. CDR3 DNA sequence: TGTGCCAGCAGCTTAGTTCCGGGACTAGCGTACGATGAGCAGTTCTTC.